The 13 T cell receptor beta chains listed next were all sequenced from one sample in a study of T cell clonality in common variable immunodeficiency. Repertoires were generated with immunoSEQ multiplex PCR, while TCRdb's copy carries only in-frame clones and drops some. The sample includes some 28,000 clones, none of them occurring once. The sequenced sample was peripheral blood mononuclear cells. Every receptor here comes from a person between 18 and 75 years old in good health.

A note on this clone: The read terminates 3 residues before the CDR3 end, so the remaining end is supplied by the germline J gene. This chain connects TRBV19 to TRBJ2-5; 16 bases agree with TRBD2. The CDR3 runs to 20 residues. With V trimmed by 8 bases and J by 6 bases, 21 bases remained unmatched. The germline V gene encodes CDR1 LNHDA and CDR2 SQIVND (reference sequence). CDR3 DNA, as far as it was read: TGTGCCAGTGCCCAAGCGTACTCGGGACTAGCGGGGGGGCGCCAGCAGACC. It yields the protein CASAQAYSGLAGGRQQT. In full, the CDR3 is CASAQAYSGLAGGRQQTQYF. The whole variable domain, filled in from reference TRBV19 and TRBJ2-5, reads DGGITQSPKYLFRKEGQNVTLSCEQNLNHDAMYWYRQDPGQGLRLIYYSQIVNDFQKGDIAEGYSVSREKKESFPLTVTSAQKNPTAFYLCASAQAYSGLAGGRQQTQYFGPGTRLLVL.

In its sample, this clone was seen many times. The missing CDR3 end, 3 residues past where the read stops, is filled in from the germline J gene. J is TRBJ1-1 and V is TRBV20-1, with no clear D. The CDR3 is 13 residues long. CDR1 is DFQATT, CDR2 SNEGSKA, per germline (reference sequence). CDR3 DNA (partial): TGCAGTGCCTCGGACTCATCCGCGGGTAAA. This translates into CSASDSSAGK. In full, the CDR3 reads CSASDSSAGKAFF.

This clone came up many times. The read terminates 3 residues before the CDR3 end, so the remaining end is supplied by the germline J gene. The chain is built from TRBV7-3 and TRBJ2-3; tentatively, D is TRBD1 (5 bases). Per germline, CDR1 SGHTA and CDR2 FQGTGA. The V and J ends lost 5 bases and 6 bases respectively, with 6 bases between them. The CDR3 runs 11 residues. Partial CDR3 DNA: TGTGCCAGCAGCCAGGGCGATACG. This sequence encodes CASSQGDT. The CDR3, in full, reads CASSQGDTQYF.

This clone was detected many times. The CDR3 is cut off 3 residues early in the read; its end comes from the germline J gene. The chain joins TRBV7-6 to TRBJ2-3, with D possibly TRBD2 on 6 matching bases. The germline gives CDR1 SGHVS, CDR2 FNYEAQ. There are 16 residues in the CDR3. V shed 3 bases and J shed 4 bases, with 17 bases lying between them. The CDR3 is CASSFLDRRRADTQYF. CDR3 bases read: TGTGCCAGCAGCTTCCTTGATAGACGGAGGGCAGATACG. Based on the CDR3 plus reference TRBV7-6 and TRBJ2-3, the full variable domain is GAGVSQSPRYKVTKRGQDVALRCDPISGHVSLYWYRQALGQGPEFLTYFNYEAQQDKSGLPNDRFSAERPEGSISTLTIQRTEQRDSAMYRCASSFLDRRRADTQYFGPGTRLTVL.

This clone was seen a handful of times. From the germline J gene comes the end of the CDR3, since the read stops 3 residues before it. V usage is TRBV2 and J usage is TRBJ1-4; a weak D match, TRBD1 (6 bases). Germline CDR1 reads SNHLY; CDR2 reads FYNNEI. V was cut by 6 bases and J by 6 bases, with 14 bases left in between. CDR3 length equals 14 residues. CDR3 DNA, as far as it was read: TGTGCCAGCAGGAACAGGGTAGGGGATGAAAAA. Amino acids: CASRNRVGDEK. The CDR3 in full is CASRNRVGDEKLFF.

This clone was seen repeatedly, ten times or more. The read finishes 3 residues shy of the CDR3 end, and the germline J gene is used to complete it. The chain is built from TRBV7-3 and TRBJ1-2; 9 nucleotides match TRBD1. Germline trimming cut 5 bases from V and 6 bases from J; bases unmatched to any gene: 4. The CDR3 covers 13 residues. Germline V gene sequence: CDR1 SGHTA, CDR2 FQGTGA. The sequenced part of the CDR3 DNA is TGTGCCAGCAGCACGACAGGGGGGAATGGC. Residues: CASSTTGGNG. The CDR3, in full, reads CASSTTGGNGYTF.

This clone was observed many times. The read halts 3 residues ahead of the CDR3 end, with the missing end drawn from the germline J gene. J is TRBJ2-7 and V is TRBV28; 9 bases agree with TRBD2. The CDR3 spans 17 residues. Germline CDR1 reads MDHEN; CDR2 reads SYDVKM. V lost 5 bases to trimming and J lost 2 bases; unmatched junction nucleotides: 13. The DNA read from the CDR3 is TGTGCCAGCAGTGCCCTGGTGTGGCGGGGGGGTACCTACGAG. Its translation: CASSALVWRGGTYE. The whole CDR3 sequence reads CASSALVWRGGTYEQYF. Full variable domain (remainder filled in from reference TRBV28 and TRBJ2-7): DVKVTQSSRYLVKRTGEKVFLECVQDMDHENMFWYRQDPGLGLRLIYFSYDVKMKEKGDIPEGYSVSREKKERFSLILESASTNQTSMYLCASSALVWRGGTYEQYFGPGTRLTVT.

This clone was detected many times. The sequence runs out 3 residues before the end of the CDR3; the remainder is reconstructed from the germline J gene. The chain combines TRBV5-1 with TRBJ1-2; a weak D match, TRBD1 (6 bases). The V and J ends lost 5 bases and 2 bases respectively, with 10 bases between them. Germline lookup yields CDR1 SGHRS and CDR2 YFSETQ. The CDR3 extends over 13 amino acids. The CDR3 region is CASRSTGNYGYTF. Incomplete CDR3 DNA: TGCGCCAGCAGATCTACAGGGAACTATGGC.

This clone turned up a few times. Coverage ceases 3 residues before the CDR3 finishes, and the germline J gene fills in the end. The rearrangement links TRBV23-1 to TRBJ2-7; the D is unclear. TRBV23-1 is filed as an ORF, its function uncertain. The CDR3 covers 13 residues. The V end was cut by 3 bases, the J end by 3 bases, with 9 bases between. CDR3: CASSHELVYEQYF. The covered CDR3 bases are TGCGCCAGCAGTCATGAGCTTGTCTACGAG.

This clone was seen only a few times. The CDR3 is cut off 3 residues early in the read; its end comes from the germline J gene. The chain recombines TRBV19 with TRBJ2-3; D call uncertain. This CDR3 region has 12 residues. Trimming cost V 6 bases and J 4 bases, with 8 bases left between them. From germline, CDR1 is LNHDA and CDR2 SQIVND (reference sequence). The part of the CDR3 DNA that was read is TGTGCCAGTAGGGCTTTTTCAGATACG. Amino acid sequence: CASRAFSDT. The entire CDR3 protein is CASRAFSDTQYF.

This clone has ten or more counts. The read is 3 residues too short to cover the CDR3 end, so that end is filled in from the germline J gene. The chain uses TRBV2 and TRBJ2-5; D call uncertain. The CDR3 has 13 amino acids. The germline CDR1 and CDR2 sequences are SNHLY and FYNNEI. Trimming shortened V by 4 bases and J by 7 bases, and 13 bases separated the two germline ends. The CDR3 bases that were read are TGTGCCAGCAGTGTACAGCAGGAAGTGACC. Translated, it gives CASSVQQEVT. The CDR3 in full is CASSVQQEVTQYF.

This clone was counted ten times or more. From the germline J gene comes the end of the CDR3, since the read stops 3 residues before it. The V and J genes are TRBV2 and TRBJ2-2; perhaps TRBD1 as D (5 bases). The CDR3 is 15 residues long. Germline CDR1 reads SNHLY; CDR2 reads FYNNEI. The ends were cut back, 6 bases at V and 0 bases at J, with 11 bases in the middle. The CDR3 loop reads CASSEDTANTGELFF. The sequenced part of the CDR3 DNA is TGTGCCAGCAGCGAGGACACAGCGAACACCGGGGAG.

About this clone itself: The sequence runs out 3 residues before the end of the CDR3; the remainder is reconstructed from the germline J gene. The genes are TRBV20-1 and TRBJ2-3; 12 nucleotides align to TRBD1. The CDR3 is 15 amino acids. Per germline, CDR1 DFQATT and CDR2 SNEGSKA (reference sequence). The CDR3 sequence is CSAGTGGGGGETQYF. The CDR3 bases that were read are TGCAGTGCTGGGACAGGGGGCGGGGGGGGAGAGACG.